These 14 T cell receptor beta chains share one sample of origin, sequenced in a study of OX40 agonist ivuxolimab in advanced cancers. Some clones are missing from TCRdb's copy, which holds only in-frame ones; the method was immunoSEQ multiplex PCR. The table records some 90,000 clones, roughly nine tenths of them present only once. The sample consisted of CD4+ or CD8+ T cells sorted from blood, taken in a trial of the OX40 agonist ivuxolimab. These TCRs come from an adult with an advanced solid tumor such as melanoma, head and neck, liver or kidney cancer.

The rearrangement joins TRBV21-1 to TRBJ1-1. TRBV21-1 is deemed a pseudogene. The CDR3 extends over 16 amino acids. CDR3 coding DNA: TGTGCCAGCAGCAAACCCCACCCAAAAGAGAACACTGAAGCTTTCTTT. Translation gives CASSKPHPKENTEAFF.

The V and J genes are TRBV5-1 and TRBJ2-3; D is possibly TRBD2 (5 bases). V lost 6 bases, J lost 5 bases, and 22 bases lay in between. CDR3 length equals 16 residues. CDR1 and CDR2 from the germline V gene are SGHRS and YFSETQ. This chain's CDR3 is CASTLTPGIVGDTQYF. As DNA, the CDR3 is TGCGCCAGCACCCTCACTCCGGGGATTGTGGGAGATACGCAGTATTTT.

The V call is TRBV19, the J call TRBJ2-3; maybe TRBD2 (5 bases). V lost 3 bases to trimming and J lost 0 bases, with 7 bases between them. Germline-derived CDR1 and CDR2 are LNHDA and SQIVND (reference sequence). The CDR3 runs 14 residues. CDR3 in DNA: TGTGCCAGTAGTATTAGCGCGAGCACAGATACGCAGTATTTT. Translated: CASSISASTDTQYF.

The chain is built from TRBV4-3 and TRBJ2-7; no reliable D call. Germline assignment: CDR1 LGHNA and CDR2 YSLEER. The CDR3 totals 13 residues. The V and J ends lost 4 bases and 4 bases respectively, with 11 bases between them. The CDR3: CASSLNRRYEQYF. The DNA of the CDR3 is TGCGCCAGCAGCCTAAACAGACGATACGAGCAGTACTTC.

J is TRBJ1-2 and V is TRBV5-4; D possibly corresponds to TRBD1 (5 bases). This CDR3 spans 15 amino acids. The V gene's germline CDR1 is SGHNT and CDR2 YYREEE (reference sequence). Trimming removed 4 bases from V and 2 bases from J, with 15 bases in between. CDR3 in amino acids: CASSLQGAENYGYTF. CDR3 nucleotide sequence: TGTGCCAGCAGCCTACAAGGGGCCGAAAACTATGGCTACACCTTC.

This clone has only one observation. The chain joins TRBV7-9 to TRBJ2-5; 8 positions agree with TRBD2. Germline loops: CDR1 SEHNR, CDR2 FQNEAQ (reference sequence). Unmatched junction bases numbered 7, after V lost 5 bases and J lost 5 bases. CDR3 length: 14 residues. In DNA form, the CDR3 reads TGTGCCAGCAGCCTATCGAGCGGGAGTGAGACCCAGTACTTC. This encodes CASSLSSGSETQYF.

The rearrangement joins TRBV7-2 to TRBJ2-3; 7 nucleotides match TRBD2. Germline lookup yields CDR1 SGHTA and CDR2 FQGNSA. V shed 8 bases, J shed 6 bases, and the junction held 14 bases outside the gene matches. The CDR3 has 15 amino acids. The CDR3 DNA reads TGTGCCAGCGGAAGAGGGGCGGGAGTTGGTGATACGCAGTATTTT. This translates into CASGRGAGVGDTQYF.

The V gene is TRBV5-6, the J gene TRBJ2-7; TRBD2 agrees at 7 bases. Trimming took 4 bases from V and 3 from J; bases not matched to a gene: 13. The germline V gene has CDR1 SGHDT and CDR2 YYEEEE. The CDR3 is 16 amino acids. The CDR3: CASSPGGSSSLYEQYF. The DNA for the CDR3 is TGTGCCAGCAGCCCGGGGGGTAGCTCGAGTCTCTACGAGCAGTACTTC.

The CDR3 is CASKTGAYGYTF. In DNA form, the CDR3 reads TGTGCCAGCAAAACAGGGGCCTATGGCTACACCTTC. This chain joins TRBV6-1 and TRBJ1-2; 7 positions match TRBD1. With V trimmed by 7 bases and J by 4 bases, 3 bases remained unmatched. The V gene's germline CDR1 is MNHNS and CDR2 SASEGT. This CDR3 spans 12 amino acids.

The chain has TRBV7-2 and TRBJ2-7, with D perhaps TRBD1 (6 bases). Germline CDR1 reads SGHTA; CDR2 reads FQGNSA. V was pared by 3 bases and J by 3 bases, with 12 bases between. This CDR3 comprises 14 residues. DNA for the CDR3: TGTGCCAGCAGCTTGCGTAGACAGGACTACGAGCAGTACTTC. It encodes CASSLRRQDYEQYF.

This chain links TRBV28 with TRBJ1-1; D remains unclear. This CDR3 has 14 residues. Trimming left V 6 bases short and J 1 base short, with 12 bases between. The germline V gene encodes CDR1 MDHEN and CDR2 SYDVKM. As DNA, the CDR3 is TGTGCCAGCAGGACGACGGCAAAGAACACTGAAGCTTTCTTT. This codes for CASRTTAKNTEAFF.

V gene TRBV7-2 combines with J gene TRBJ2-3; 12 nucleotides align to TRBD2. The V segment lost 4 bases and the J segment 3 bases; nucleotides outside the gene matches: 11. This CDR3 has 18 amino acids. Germline values: CDR1 SGHTA, CDR2 FQGNSA. CDR3 region: CASSYSIGLAGSTDTQYF. CDR3 bases: TGTGCCAGCAGCTACAGTATCGGACTAGCGGGGTCGACAGATACGCAGTATTTT.

The chain carries TRBV28 and TRBJ1-5, with D perhaps TRBD1 (5 bases). CDR3 length: 14 amino acids. V was clipped by 6 bases and J by 3 bases, with 12 bases between them. The V gene's germline CDR1 is MDHEN and CDR2 SYDVKM. CDR3 amino acids: CASRIQVINQPQHF. As DNA, the CDR3 is TGTGCCAGCAGGATACAGGTTATCAATCAGCCCCAGCATTTT.

The chain employs TRBV7-2 and TRBJ2-1; TRBD2 aligns across 7 bases. CDR3 length equals 15 residues. With V trimmed by 7 bases and J by 7 bases, 13 bases remained unmatched. Germline V gene lookup returns CDR1 SGHTA and CDR2 FQGNSA. The CDR3 DNA reads as TGTGCCAGCACCACGGGGCGGGAGAAACTAAATGAGCAGTTCTTC. It yields the protein CASTTGREKLNEQFF.